This is a list of T cell receptor beta chains from one sample in a study of post-analysis software for immune sequencing data. TCRdb processed the PCR reads anew with MiXCR; each CDR3 protein has one entry. The table records over 700,000 distinct CDR3 sequences, approximately 30% of them present only once. Sequenced: blood. These receptors originate from a girl under 18 with multiple sclerosis. Each CDR3 is given with its conserved first and last residue. D genes are given only for firm matches. Rows may omit the clone size; those that give it use once, few, many or a size class.

d_gene: .; abundance: few; len: 14; v_gene: TRBV12-5; j_gene: TRBJ1-5; CDR3aa: CASGPSGSNQPQHF; CDR3nt: TGTGCTAGTGGGCCATCGGGGTCGAATCAGCCCCAGCATTTT
d_gene: .; abundance: .; len: 13; v_gene: TRBV4-3; j_gene: TRBJ2-5; CDR3aa: CASSQVRDWEQYF; CDR3nt: TGCGCCAGCAGCCAAGTTAGGGACTGGGAGCAGTACTTC
d_gene: .; abundance: many; len: 17; v_gene: TRBV4-1; j_gene: TRBJ2-1; CDR3aa: CASSPTQSATNYNEQFF; CDR3nt: TGCGCCAGCAGCCCAACCCAATCGGCTACTAACTACAATGAGCAGTTCTTC
d_gene: .; abundance: .; len: 13; v_gene: TRBV5-1; j_gene: TRBJ2-5; CDR3aa: CASKITLGETQYF; CDR3nt: TGCGCCAGCAAGATCACGTTAGGGGAGACCCAGTACTTC
d_gene: .; abundance: once; len: 13; v_gene: TRBV29-1; j_gene: TRBJ1-1; CDR3aa: CSAILGAQGEAFF; CDR3nt: TGCAGCGCCATATTAGGGGCCCAAGGTGAAGCTTTCTTT
d_gene: TRBD2; abundance: few; len: 15; v_gene: TRBV7-8; j_gene: TRBJ2-3; CDR3aa: CASSWGGLAGDTQYF; CDR3nt: TGTGCCAGCAGCTGGGGGGGACTAGCGGGGGATACGCAGTATTTT
d_gene: .; abundance: .; len: 15; v_gene: TRBV5-1; j_gene: TRBJ1-5; CDR3aa: CASSKSTGSNQPQHF; CDR3nt: TGCGCCAGCAGTAAATCGACAGGTAGCAATCAGCCCCAGCATTTT
d_gene: .; abundance: few; len: 15; v_gene: TRBV20-1; j_gene: TRBJ2-3; CDR3aa: CSAGRGDPSADTQYF; CDR3nt: TGCAGTGCTGGGAGGGGGGATCCTAGCGCAGATACGCAGTATTTT
d_gene: .; abundance: .; len: 15; v_gene: TRBV5-1; j_gene: TRBJ1-1; CDR3aa: CASRPPGGLNTEAFF; CDR3nt: TGCGCCAGCAGGCCCCCGGGCGGACTGAACACTGAAGCTTTCTTT
d_gene: .; abundance: .; len: 15; v_gene: TRBV12-3/TRBV12-4; j_gene: TRBJ2-3; CDR3aa: CASSLSTVTTDTQYF; CDR3nt: TGTGCCAGCAGTTTAAGTACAGTGACCACAGATACGCAGTATTTT
d_gene: .; abundance: .; len: 16; v_gene: TRBV25-1; j_gene: TRBJ2-1; CDR3aa: CGSSGYGKGGSNEQFF; CDR3nt: TGTGGCAGCAGTGGGTACGGGAAAGGGGGATCTAATGAGCAGTTCTTC
d_gene: .; abundance: .; len: 11; v_gene: TRBV20-1; j_gene: TRBJ1-1; CDR3aa: CSARAETEAFF; CDR3nt: TGCAGTGCTAGAGCCGAGACTGAAGCTTTCTTT
d_gene: .; abundance: .; len: 14; v_gene: TRBV6-2/TRBV6-3; j_gene: TRBJ2-4; CDR3aa: CASSAGGTGNIQYF; CDR3nt: TGTGCCAGCAGTGCAGGGGGGACGGGAAACATTCAGTACTTC
d_gene: TRBD2; abundance: few; len: 15; v_gene: TRBV7-7; j_gene: TRBJ2-5; CDR3aa: CASSLLAGFQETQYF; CDR3nt: TGTGCCAGCAGCTTACTAGCGGGATTCCAAGAGACCCAGTACTTC
d_gene: .; abundance: .; len: 13; v_gene: TRBV4-1; j_gene: TRBJ1-2; CDR3aa: CASSQRIDYGYTF; CDR3nt: TGCGCCAGCAGCCAAAGGATCGACTATGGCTACACCTTC
d_gene: .; abundance: .; len: 13; v_gene: TRBV4-3; j_gene: TRBJ1-1; CDR3aa: CASSPAGTLEAFF; CDR3nt: TGCGCCAGCAGCCCGGCCGGCACTCTTGAAGCTTTCTTT
d_gene: .; abundance: .; len: 14; v_gene: TRBV12-3/TRBV12-4; j_gene: TRBJ2-4; CDR3aa: CASSGDSTKNIQYF; CDR3nt: TGTGCCAGCAGTGGAGACTCAACCAAAAACATTCAGTACTTC
d_gene: .; abundance: .; len: 12; v_gene: TRBV7-2; j_gene: TRBJ2-1; CDR3aa: CASSLGRMEQFF; CDR3nt: TGTGCCAGCAGCTTAGGTAGGATGGAGCAGTTCTTC
d_gene: .; abundance: few; len: 17; v_gene: TRBV4-2; j_gene: TRBJ2-1; CDR3aa: CASSQVFLGHQYNEQFF; CDR3nt: TGTGCTAGCAGCCAAGTCTTCCTGGGACACCAATACAATGAGCAGTTCTTC
d_gene: .; abundance: .; len: 13; v_gene: TRBV12-3/TRBV12-4; j_gene: TRBJ1-1; CDR3aa: CASTALAVTEAFF; CDR3nt: TGTGCCAGCACCGCCCTGGCCGTGACTGAAGCTTTCTTT
d_gene: TRBD1; abundance: .; len: 16; v_gene: TRBV4-3; j_gene: TRBJ2-4; CDR3aa: CASSQDSGGRRNIQYF; CDR3nt: TGCGCCAGCAGCCAAGACTCAGGGGGTCGTAGAAACATTCAGTACTTC
d_gene: .; abundance: .; len: 15; v_gene: TRBV6-5; j_gene: TRBJ2-5; CDR3aa: CASSDSRLTRETQYF; CDR3nt: TGTGCCAGCAGTGACTCGAGGCTAACCCGAGAGACCCAGTACTTC
d_gene: .; abundance: .; len: 14; v_gene: TRBV7-2; j_gene: TRBJ2-5; CDR3aa: CASSLEVLGGEQYF; CDR3nt: TGTGCCAGCAGCTTAGAGGTCTTAGGGGGAGAGCAGTACTTC
d_gene: .; abundance: many; len: 15; v_gene: TRBV12-3/TRBV12-4; j_gene: TRBJ2-5; CDR3aa: CASSLALGVTETQYF; CDR3nt: TGTGCCAGCAGTTTAGCGCTCGGAGTAACGGAGACCCAGTACTTC
d_gene: TRBD1; abundance: few; len: 15; v_gene: TRBV7-9; j_gene: TRBJ1-6; CDR3aa: CASSPTRTGSSPLHF; CDR3nt: TGTGCCAGCAGCCCGACGAGGACAGGCAGTTCACCCCTCCACTTT
d_gene: .; abundance: .; len: 15; v_gene: TRBV10-3; j_gene: TRBJ2-3; CDR3aa: CAISEPGSGADTQYF; CDR3nt: TGTGCCATCAGTGAGCCTGGGTCCGGGGCAGATACGCAGTATTTT
d_gene: .; abundance: .; len: 12; v_gene: TRBV9; j_gene: TRBJ1-2; CDR3aa: CASSVAVGGYTF; CDR3nt: TGTGCCAGCAGCGTAGCTGTGGGCGGCTACACCTTC
d_gene: TRBD2; abundance: few; len: 15; v_gene: TRBV13; j_gene: TRBJ2-7; CDR3aa: CASSLGLASSGEQYF; CDR3nt: TGTGCCAGCAGCTTAGGCCTGGCTTCTAGCGGCGAGCAGTACTTC
d_gene: TRBD2; abundance: .; len: 13; v_gene: TRBV29-1; j_gene: TRBJ2-5; CDR3aa: CSVPSGRANEQYF; CDR3nt: TGCAGCGTTCCTAGCGGGAGAGCGAATGAGCAGTACTTC
d_gene: TRBD1; abundance: .; len: 14; v_gene: TRBV2; j_gene: TRBJ2-5; CDR3aa: CASSGTVPQETQYF; CDR3nt: TGTGCCAGCAGCGGGACAGTACCACAAGAGACCCAGTACTTC
d_gene: TRBD2; abundance: .; len: 16; v_gene: TRBV19; j_gene: TRBJ2-1; CDR3aa: CASSPQGLALYNEQFF; CDR3nt: TGTGCCAGTAGTCCACAGGGACTAGCACTCTACAATGAGCAGTTCTTC
d_gene: .; abundance: .; len: 18; v_gene: TRBV7-2; j_gene: TRBJ2-4; CDR3aa: CASSPRGRWREPKNIQYF; CDR3nt: TGTGCCAGCAGCCCCCGTGGCCGATGGAGGGAACCCAAAAACATTCAGTACTTC
d_gene: TRBD2; abundance: .; len: 16; v_gene: TRBV28; j_gene: TRBJ2-5; CDR3aa: CASSDPRSSGEETQYF; CDR3nt: TGTGCCAGCAGTGACCCGCGGTCTAGCGGGGAAGAGACCCAGTACTTC
d_gene: TRBD2; abundance: few; len: 13; v_gene: TRBV9; j_gene: TRBJ2-7; CDR3aa: CASGGGGSYEQYF; CDR3nt: TGTGCCAGCGGCGGGGGAGGGAGCTACGAGCAGTACTTC
d_gene: .; abundance: .; len: 15; v_gene: TRBV7-2; j_gene: TRBJ1-6; CDR3aa: CASSDATGYNSPLHF; CDR3nt: TGTGCCAGCAGCGATGCCACCGGCTATAATTCACCCCTCCACTTT
d_gene: TRBD2; abundance: .; len: 15; v_gene: TRBV20-1; j_gene: TRBJ2-5; CDR3aa: CSARDGTSVEETQYF; CDR3nt: TGCAGTGCTAGGGACGGGACTAGCGTCGAAGAGACCCAGTACTTC
d_gene: .; abundance: .; len: 15; v_gene: TRBV15; j_gene: TRBJ2-7; CDR3aa: CATSSARTAAYVQYF; CDR3nt: TGTGCCACCAGCAGCGCACGGACGGCTGCCTACGTGCAGTACTTC
d_gene: .; abundance: few; len: 15; v_gene: TRBV11-2; j_gene: TRBJ2-1; CDR3aa: CASSLAGRVDDEQFF; CDR3nt: TGTGCCAGCAGCTTAGCGGGAAGGGTGGACGATGAGCAGTTCTTC
d_gene: TRBD2; abundance: .; len: 15; v_gene: TRBV5-1; j_gene: TRBJ2-1; CDR3aa: CASSLETSGRHEQFF; CDR3nt: TGCGCCAGCAGCTTGGAGACTAGCGGGAGGCATGAGCAGTTCTTC
d_gene: .; abundance: .; len: 16; v_gene: TRBV6-2/TRBV6-3; j_gene: TRBJ2-1; CDR3aa: CASSYKPVGSYNKQFF; CDR3nt: TGTGCCAGCAGTTACAAGCCCGTGGGGTCCTACAATAAGCAGTTCTTC
d_gene: .; abundance: many; len: 18; v_gene: TRBV20-1; j_gene: TRBJ1-5; CDR3aa: CSARVPGPTINSNQPQHF; CDR3nt: TGCAGTGCTAGAGTACCCGGACCGACAATAAATAGCAATCAGCCCCAGCATTTT
d_gene: .; abundance: many; len: 15; v_gene: TRBV29-1; j_gene: TRBJ1-6; CDR3aa: CSVRVGSLNNSPLHF; CDR3nt: TGCAGCGTCCGAGTGGGGTCCTTAAATAATTCACCCCTCCACTTT
d_gene: .; abundance: .; len: 16; v_gene: TRBV4-3; j_gene: TRBJ2-7; CDR3aa: CASSQDRVGRGFEQYF; CDR3nt: TGCGCCAGCAGCCAAGATAGGGTTGGCAGGGGCTTCGAGCAGTACTTC
d_gene: .; abundance: .; len: 14; v_gene: TRBV5-1; j_gene: TRBJ1-5; CDR3aa: CASSWNSANQPQHF; CDR3nt: TGCGCCAGCAGCTGGAACTCAGCTAATCAGCCCCAGCATTTT
d_gene: .; abundance: .; len: 16; v_gene: TRBV4-1; j_gene: TRBJ2-1; CDR3aa: CASSQELAGRYNEQFF; CDR3nt: TGCGCCAGCAGCCAAGAACTGGCGGGGCGCTACAATGAGCAGTTCTTC
d_gene: TRBD2; abundance: .; len: 19; v_gene: TRBV10-1; j_gene: TRBJ2-1; CDR3aa: CASSEGVRASGGPLGEQFF; CDR3nt: TGCGCCAGCAGTGAGGGGGTTAGGGCTAGCGGGGGGCCATTGGGTGAGCAGTTCTTC
d_gene: .; abundance: .; len: 13; v_gene: TRBV12-3/TRBV12-4; j_gene: TRBJ2-7; CDR3aa: CASSLIGAYEQYF; CDR3nt: TGTGCCAGCAGTTTAATAGGCGCCTACGAGCAGTACTTC
d_gene: TRBD1; abundance: .; len: 15; v_gene: TRBV3-1; j_gene: TRBJ1-6; CDR3aa: CASSPTRQGWSPLHF; CDR3nt: TGTGCCAGCAGCCCGACTCGACAGGGCTGGTCACCCCTCCACTTT
d_gene: TRBD1; abundance: many; len: 16; v_gene: TRBV29-1; j_gene: TRBJ1-4; CDR3aa: CSVGGQGGATNEKLFF; CDR3nt: TGCAGCGTCGGCGGACAGGGTGGGGCAACTAATGAAAAACTGTTTTTT
d_gene: .; abundance: few; len: 16; v_gene: TRBV10-3; j_gene: TRBJ1-5; CDR3aa: CAIRGSGKGGNQPQHF; CDR3nt: TGTGCCATCAGGGGTTCTGGGAAAGGTGGCAATCAGCCCCAGCATTTT
d_gene: .; abundance: .; len: 15; v_gene: TRBV4-3; j_gene: TRBJ2-5; CDR3aa: CASSQDPGPAETQYF; CDR3nt: TGCGCCAGCAGCCAAGACCCGGGTCCCGCAGAGACCCAGTACTTC
d_gene: .; abundance: .; len: 13; v_gene: TRBV20-1; j_gene: TRBJ2-5; CDR3aa: CSARPPRRETQYF; CDR3nt: TGCAGTGCTAGACCCCCTCGGAGGGAGACCCAGTACTTC
d_gene: .; abundance: few; len: 12; v_gene: TRBV12-3/TRBV12-4; j_gene: TRBJ1-2; CDR3aa: CASRTAGYGYTF; CDR3nt: TGTGCCAGCAGGACGGCTGGCTATGGCTACACCTTC
d_gene: .; abundance: .; len: 15; v_gene: TRBV13; j_gene: TRBJ1-4; CDR3aa: CASSPGETTNEKLFF; CDR3nt: TGTGCCAGCAGCCCAGGAGAGACAACTAATGAAAAACTGTTTTTT
d_gene: .; abundance: .; len: 16; v_gene: TRBV7-2; j_gene: TRBJ2-5; CDR3aa: CASSLGLLGVGETQYF; CDR3nt: TGTGCCAGCAGCTTGGGCCTACTAGGCGTGGGGGAGACCCAGTACTTC
d_gene: TRBD1; abundance: .; len: 17; v_gene: TRBV2; j_gene: TRBJ2-2; CDR3aa: CASSAIDRALDTGELFF; CDR3nt: TGTGCCAGCAGTGCCATAGACAGGGCTCTTGACACCGGGGAGCTGTTTTTT
d_gene: .; abundance: few; len: 15; v_gene: TRBV6-5; j_gene: TRBJ1-2; CDR3aa: CASSYSFNGGYGYTF; CDR3nt: TGTGCCAGCAGTTACTCTTTCAACGGGGGATATGGCTACACCTTC
d_gene: .; abundance: many; len: 15; v_gene: TRBV4-3; j_gene: TRBJ2-7; CDR3aa: CASSPSFAATYEQYF; CDR3nt: TGCGCCAGCAGCCCCTCTTTTGCAGCAACCTACGAGCAGTACTTC
d_gene: .; abundance: .; len: 14; v_gene: TRBV5-1; j_gene: TRBJ2-1; CDR3aa: CASRGGPTGDEQFF; CDR3nt: TGCGCCAGCAGGGGCGGGCCGACGGGCGATGAGCAGTTCTTC